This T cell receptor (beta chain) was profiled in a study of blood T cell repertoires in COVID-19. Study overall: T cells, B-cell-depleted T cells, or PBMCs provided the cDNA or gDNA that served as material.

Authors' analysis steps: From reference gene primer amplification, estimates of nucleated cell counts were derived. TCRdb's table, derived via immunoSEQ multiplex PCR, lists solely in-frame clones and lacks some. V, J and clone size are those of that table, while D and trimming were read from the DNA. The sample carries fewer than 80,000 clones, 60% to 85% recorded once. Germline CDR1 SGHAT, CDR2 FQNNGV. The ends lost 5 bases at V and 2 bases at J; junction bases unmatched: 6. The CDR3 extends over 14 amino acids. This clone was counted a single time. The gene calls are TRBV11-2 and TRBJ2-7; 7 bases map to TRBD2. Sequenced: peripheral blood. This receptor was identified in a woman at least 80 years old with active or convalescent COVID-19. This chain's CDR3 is CASSVERGPYEQYF. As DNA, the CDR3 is TGTGCCAGCAGCGTCGAGCGGGGCCCCTACGAGCAGTACTTC. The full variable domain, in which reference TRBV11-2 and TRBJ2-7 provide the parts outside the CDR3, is EAGVAQSPRYKIIEKRQSVAFWCNPISGHATLYWYQQILGQGPKLLIQFQNNGVVDDSQLPKDRFSAERLKGVDSTLKIQPAKLEDSAVYLCASSVERGPYEQYFGPGTRLTVT.